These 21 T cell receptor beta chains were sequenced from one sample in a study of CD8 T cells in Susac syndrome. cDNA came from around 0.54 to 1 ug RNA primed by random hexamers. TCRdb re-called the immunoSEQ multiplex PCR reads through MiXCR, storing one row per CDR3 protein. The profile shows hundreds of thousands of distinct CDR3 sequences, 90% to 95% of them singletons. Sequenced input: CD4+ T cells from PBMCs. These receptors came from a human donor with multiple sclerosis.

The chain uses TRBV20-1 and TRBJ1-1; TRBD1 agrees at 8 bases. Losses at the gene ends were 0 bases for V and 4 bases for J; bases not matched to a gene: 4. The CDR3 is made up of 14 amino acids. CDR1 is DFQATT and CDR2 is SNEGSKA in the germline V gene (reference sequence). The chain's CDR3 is CSARDDRGLTEAFF. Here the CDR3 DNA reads TGCAGTGCTAGAGATGACAGGGGCCTCACTGAAGCTTTCTTT.

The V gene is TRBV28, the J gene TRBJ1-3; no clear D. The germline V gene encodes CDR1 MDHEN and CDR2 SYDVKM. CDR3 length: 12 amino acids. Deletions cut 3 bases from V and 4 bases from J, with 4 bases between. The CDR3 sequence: CASSFRGNTIYF. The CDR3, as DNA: TGTGCCAGCAGTTTTCGGGGAAACACCATATATTTT.

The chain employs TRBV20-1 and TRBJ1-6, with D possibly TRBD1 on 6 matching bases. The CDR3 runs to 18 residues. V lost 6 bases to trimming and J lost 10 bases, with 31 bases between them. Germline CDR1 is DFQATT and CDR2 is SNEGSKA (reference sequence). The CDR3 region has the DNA TGCAGTGCCCTACACCCATCCCCTGGGGGGCTCGGCGGGTCACCCCTCCACTTT. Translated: CSALHPSPGGLGGSPLHF.

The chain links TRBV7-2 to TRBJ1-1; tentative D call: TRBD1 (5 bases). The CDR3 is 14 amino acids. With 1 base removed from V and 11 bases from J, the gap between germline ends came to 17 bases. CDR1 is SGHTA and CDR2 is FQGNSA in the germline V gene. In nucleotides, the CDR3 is TGTGCCAGCAGCTTAGGTTGGAAGGGGCGCAGGGCTTTCTTT. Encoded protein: CASSLGWKGRRAFF.

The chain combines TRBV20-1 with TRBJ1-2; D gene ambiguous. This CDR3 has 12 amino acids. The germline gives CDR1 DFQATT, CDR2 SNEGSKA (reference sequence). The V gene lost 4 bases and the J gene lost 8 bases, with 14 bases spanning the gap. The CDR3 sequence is CSAKETGSGYTF. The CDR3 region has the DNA TGCAGTGCTAAAGAAACGGGTTCGGGCTACACCTTC.

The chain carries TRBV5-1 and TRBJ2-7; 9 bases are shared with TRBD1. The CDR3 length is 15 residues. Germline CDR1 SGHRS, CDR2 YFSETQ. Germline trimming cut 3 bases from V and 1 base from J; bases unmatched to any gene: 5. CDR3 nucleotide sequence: TGCGCCAGCAGCTGGGACAGGGTTAATTCCTACGAGCAGTACTTC. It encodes CASSWDRVNSYEQYF.

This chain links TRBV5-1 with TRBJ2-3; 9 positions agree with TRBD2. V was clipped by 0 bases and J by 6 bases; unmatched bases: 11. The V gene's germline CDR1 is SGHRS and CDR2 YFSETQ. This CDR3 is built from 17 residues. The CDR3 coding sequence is TGCGCCAGCAGCTTGGCCGCGAGACTAGCGGATTCGGATACGCAGTATTTT. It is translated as CASSLAARLADSDTQYF.

The DNA of the CDR3 is TGCAGTGCTCCCCGACTAGGCCAAGAGACCCAGTACTTC. This codes for CSAPRLGQETQYF. This chain links TRBV20-1 with TRBJ2-5; possible D gene TRBD2, 6 bases. Trimming took off 5 bases at V and 1 base at J, with 11 bases between the two ends. The CDR3 is 13 residues long. Germline CDR1 and CDR2: DFQATT and SNEGSKA (reference sequence).

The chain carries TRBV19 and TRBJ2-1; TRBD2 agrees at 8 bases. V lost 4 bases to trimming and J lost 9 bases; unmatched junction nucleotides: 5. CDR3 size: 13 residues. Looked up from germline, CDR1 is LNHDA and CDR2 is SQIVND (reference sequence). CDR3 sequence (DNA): TGTGCCAGTAGTACGGGACTAGGAGGTGAGCAGTTCTTC. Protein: CASSTGLGGEQFF. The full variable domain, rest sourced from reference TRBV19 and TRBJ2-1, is DGGITQSPKYLFRKEGQNVTLSCEQNLNHDAMYWYRQDPGQGLRLIYYSQIVNDFQKGDIAEGYSVSREKKESFPLTVTSAQKNPTAFYLCASSTGLGGEQFFGPGTRLTVL.

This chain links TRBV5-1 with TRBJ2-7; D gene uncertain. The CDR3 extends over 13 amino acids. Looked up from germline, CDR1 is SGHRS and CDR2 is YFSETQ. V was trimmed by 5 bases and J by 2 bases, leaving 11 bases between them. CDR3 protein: CASSLDGTYEQYV. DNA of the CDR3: TGCGCCAGCAGTCTGGACGGAACCTACGAGCAGTACGTC.

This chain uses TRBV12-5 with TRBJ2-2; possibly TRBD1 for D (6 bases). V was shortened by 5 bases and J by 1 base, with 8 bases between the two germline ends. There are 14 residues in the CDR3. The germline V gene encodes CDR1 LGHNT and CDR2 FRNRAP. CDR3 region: CASGVGGNTGELFF. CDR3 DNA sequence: TGTGCTAGTGGTGTAGGGGGGAACACCGGGGAGCTGTTTTTT.

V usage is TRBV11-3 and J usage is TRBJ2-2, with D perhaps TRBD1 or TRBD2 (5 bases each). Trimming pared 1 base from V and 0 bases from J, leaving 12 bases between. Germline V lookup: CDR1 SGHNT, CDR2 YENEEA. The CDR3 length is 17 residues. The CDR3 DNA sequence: TGTGCCAGCAGCTTAGCGAGAGGGGCTTCGAACACCGGGGAGCTGTTTTTT. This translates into CASSLARGASNTGELFF.

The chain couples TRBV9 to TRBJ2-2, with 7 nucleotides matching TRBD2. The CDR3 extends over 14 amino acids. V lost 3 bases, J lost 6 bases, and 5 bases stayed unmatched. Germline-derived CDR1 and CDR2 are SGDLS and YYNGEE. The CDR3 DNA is TGTGCCAGCAGCGCAAGGACTAGGGCCGGGGAGCTGTTTTTT. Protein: CASSARTRAGELFF.

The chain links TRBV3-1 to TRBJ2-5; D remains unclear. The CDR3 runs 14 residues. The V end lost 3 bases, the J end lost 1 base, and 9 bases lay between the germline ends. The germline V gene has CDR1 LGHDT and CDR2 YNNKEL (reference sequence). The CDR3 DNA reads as TGTGCCAGCAGCCAGGGGATAGTCCAAGAGACCCAGTACTTC. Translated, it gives CASSQGIVQETQYF.

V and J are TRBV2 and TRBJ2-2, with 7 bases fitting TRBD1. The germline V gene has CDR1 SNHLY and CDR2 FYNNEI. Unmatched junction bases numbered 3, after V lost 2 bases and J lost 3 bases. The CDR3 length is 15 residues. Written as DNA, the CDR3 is TGTGCCAGCAGTGAAACAGGGGACGACACCGGGGAGCTGTTTTTT. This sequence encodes CASSETGDDTGELFF.

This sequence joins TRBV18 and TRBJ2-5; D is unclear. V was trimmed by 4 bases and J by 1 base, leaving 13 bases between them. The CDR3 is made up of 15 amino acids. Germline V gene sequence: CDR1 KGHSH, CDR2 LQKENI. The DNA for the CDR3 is TGTGCCAGCTCACGCAACTCCGGAATCCAAGAGACCCAGTACTTC. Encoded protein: CASSRNSGIQETQYF.

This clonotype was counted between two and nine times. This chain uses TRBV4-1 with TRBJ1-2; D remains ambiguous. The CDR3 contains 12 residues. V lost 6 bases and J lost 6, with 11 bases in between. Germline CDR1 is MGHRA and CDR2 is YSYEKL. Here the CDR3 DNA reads TGCGCCAGCAGTTCGGGCGTAGATGGCTACACCTTC. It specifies CASSSGVDGYTF.

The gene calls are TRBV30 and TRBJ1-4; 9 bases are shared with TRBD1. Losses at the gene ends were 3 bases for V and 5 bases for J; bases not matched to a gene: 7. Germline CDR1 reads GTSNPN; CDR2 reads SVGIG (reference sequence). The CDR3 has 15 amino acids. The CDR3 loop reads CAWSPSDRGNEKLFF. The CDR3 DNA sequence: TGTGCCTGGAGCCCCAGTGACAGGGGGAATGAAAAACTGTTTTTT.

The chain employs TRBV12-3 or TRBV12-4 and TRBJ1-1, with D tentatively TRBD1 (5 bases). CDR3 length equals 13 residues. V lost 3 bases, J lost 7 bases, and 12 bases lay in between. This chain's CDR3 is CASSFEAGGEAFF. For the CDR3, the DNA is TGTGCCAGCAGTTTTGAGGCCGGGGGTGAAGCTTTCTTT.

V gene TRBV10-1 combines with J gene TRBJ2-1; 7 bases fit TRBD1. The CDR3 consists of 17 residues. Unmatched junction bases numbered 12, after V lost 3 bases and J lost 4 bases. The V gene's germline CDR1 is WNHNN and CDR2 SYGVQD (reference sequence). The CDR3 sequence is CASSESPWTGSYNEQFF. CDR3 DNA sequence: TGCGCCAGCAGTGAATCACCCTGGACAGGCTCGTACAATGAGCAGTTCTTC.

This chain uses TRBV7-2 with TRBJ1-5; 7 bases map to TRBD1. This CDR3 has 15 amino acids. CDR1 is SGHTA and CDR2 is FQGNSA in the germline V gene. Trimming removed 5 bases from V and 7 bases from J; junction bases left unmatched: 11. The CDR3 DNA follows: TGTGCCAGCAGCCAGAACCCAGGGGGTGGACAGCCCCAGCATTTT. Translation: CASSQNPGGGQPQHF.